This T cell receptor beta chain was recorded in a study of neoadjuvant anti-PD-1 for oral cavity cancer. Background on the study: Non-progressing patients received a fourth nivolumab dose near day 43, then surgery on days 50-56.

Time point noted: after neoadjuvant nivolumab, at surgical resection. These newly diagnosed stage II-IVA oral cavity squamous cell carcinoma patients had no prior systemic or radiation treatment. The patients had HPV-negative, locally advanced oral cavity squamous cell carcinoma. Profiled with immunoSEQ multiplex PCR; TCRdb holds only in-frame clones, not every one. This sample has about 14,000 clones, with roughly 70% found just once. The V and J ends lost 6 bases and 8 bases respectively, with 19 bases between them. The germline V gene has CDR1 MNHNS and CDR2 SASEGT. There are 14 residues in the CDR3.

The rearrangement links TRBV6-1 to TRBJ1-2; D is unresolved. This TCR was sampled from a person aged 35 to 85 with oral cavity squamous cell carcinoma. The input for sequencing was PBMCs, taken after nivolumab (anti-PD-1) treatment. CDR3 region: CASSLRTDPGGYTF. As DNA, the CDR3 is TGTGCCAGCAGCTTGAGGACGGATCCGGGGGGCTACACCTTC.